The 22 T cell receptor beta chains reported below all come from one sample, sequenced in a study of T cells in Graves' hyperthyroidism and ophthalmopathy. Amplified TCR beta CDR3 regions derived from RNA transcripts. A first-round RT-PCR of the TCR CDR3 used the HTBI primer set. TCRdb processed the multiplex PCR reads anew with MiXCR; each CDR3 protein has one entry. The sample has 530,000 or so distinct CDR3 sequences; around 45% are singletons. Material: peripheral blood or thyroid tissue (not recorded which). Every receptor here comes from a woman between 18 and 30 years old with Graves' hyperthyroidism.

This chain joins TRBV12-3 or TRBV12-4 and TRBJ1-1; 7 positions match TRBD1. The CDR3 loop spans 14 amino acids. Unmatched junction bases numbered 5, after V lost 5 bases and J lost 2 bases. The CDR3 region is CASSNDRANTEAFF. As DNA, the CDR3 is TGTGCCAGCAGTAACGACAGGGCCAACACTGAAGCTTTCTTT.

Many counts were recorded for this clonotype. This chain connects TRBV20-1 to TRBJ1-5, with D possibly TRBD1 on 5 matching bases. This CDR3 comprises 15 residues. Trimming stripped 6 bases from V and 2 bases from J, with 17 bases between. The germline CDR1 and CDR2 sequences are DFQATT and SNEGSKA (reference sequence). In nucleotides, the CDR3 is TGCAGTGCCCGGGGAGGGGACGGTGGCAATCAGCCCCAGCATTTT. It is translated as CSARGGDGGNQPQHF.

Comments on this clonotype: A much larger clone differs from this one at a single base, so this may be a read error. The chain joins TRBV2 to TRBJ2-5; D is possibly TRBD1 or TRBD2 (5 bases each). The V gene lost 8 bases and the J gene lost 4 bases, with 8 bases spanning the gap. This CDR3 region has 11 residues. Germline CDR1 is SNHLY and CDR2 is FYNNEI. DNA of the CDR3: TGTGCCAGCGGGGGAGCAGAGACCCAGTACTTC. Its protein is CASGGAETQYF. Complete variable domain (other parts from reference TRBV2 and TRBJ2-5): EPEVTQTPSHQVTQMGQEVILRCVPISNHLYFYWYRQILGQKVEFLVSFYNNEISEKSEIFDDQFSVERPDGSNFTLKIRSTKLEDSAMYFCASGGAETQYFGPGTRLLVL.

This chain uses TRBV20-1 with TRBJ2-1; no firm D call. There are 10 residues in the CDR3. Germline V gives CDR1 DFQATT, CDR2 SNEGSKA (reference sequence). The V end was cut by 5 bases, the J end by 5 bases, with 4 bases between. CDR3 sequence reads: CSARNNEQFF. The DNA of the CDR3 is TGCAGTGCTCGAAACAATGAGCAGTTCTTC.

This clonotype was seen many times. V and J are TRBV5-8 and TRBJ1-1, with 9 bases that match TRBD1. The V and J ends lost 2 bases and 5 bases, in that order; junction bases with no gene match: 7. This CDR3 contains 15 residues. Per germline, CDR1 SGHTS and CDR2 YDEGEE. The CDR3: CASSFYRGPETEAFF. CDR3 DNA sequence: TGTGCCAGCAGCTTCTACAGGGGGCCGGAGACTGAAGCTTTCTTT.

This clonotype was counted between two and nine times. The chain recombines TRBV7-3 with TRBJ2-7, with D perhaps TRBD2 (5 bases). Matching the DNA end better, TRBJ2-1 makes the J call doubtful. The CDR3 spans 15 residues. CDR1 and CDR2 from the germline V gene are SGHTA and FQGTGA. The CDR3 loop reads CASSLDGFTSNEQFF. CDR3 bases: TGTGCCAGCAGCTTAGACGGATTTACTAGCAATGAGCAGTTCTTC.

This clonotype appeared many times. The chain links TRBV10-3 to TRBJ2-7; D is possibly TRBD1 (5 bases). Germline CDR1 ENHRY, CDR2 SYGVKD. This CDR3 is 15 amino acids long. V dropped 6 bases and J dropped 0 bases, with 15 bases sitting between them. In nucleotides, the CDR3 is TGTGCCATCAGCTCACGACAGACAACCTCCTACGAGCAGTACTTC. Encoded protein: CAISSRQTTSYEQYF.

As for this clonotype: Relative to the germline gene, one junction end is altered; a read error may explain this. The chain has TRBV20-1 and TRBJ2-7, with a possible D match to TRBD2 (6 bases). This CDR3 spans 15 amino acids. Germline V gene lookup returns CDR1 DFQATT and CDR2 SNEGSKA (reference sequence). CDR3 region: CSARESAGFSYEQHF. In DNA, the CDR3 is TGCAGTGCTAGAGAATCAGCGGGCTTCTCCTACGAGCAGCACTTC.

This clonotype was detected ten times or more. The chain carries TRBV2 and TRBJ1-1, with 9 bases that match TRBD1. The trim removed 9 bases at V and 3 bases at J, leaving 14 bases unmatched. Germline CDR1 reads SNHLY; CDR2 reads FYNNEI. The CDR3 contains 16 residues. This chain's CDR3 is CARGATGGRTDTEAFF. The CDR3 DNA reads as TGTGCCAGAGGAGCGACAGGGGGTCGGACGGACACTGAAGCTTTCTTT. Complete variable domain (other parts from reference TRBV2 and TRBJ1-1): EPEVTQTPSHQVTQMGQEVILRCVPISNHLYFYWYRQILGQKVEFLVSFYNNEISEKSEIFDDQFSVERPDGSNFTLKIRSTKLEDSAMYFCARGATGGRTDTEAFFGQGTRLTVV.

This clonotype showed up many times. The chain combines TRBV9 with TRBJ2-5, with D perhaps being TRBD1 or TRBD2 (7 bases each). Germline-derived CDR1 and CDR2 are SGDLS and YYNGEE. This CDR3 spans 15 amino acids. Trimming took off 2 bases at V and 5 bases at J, with 16 bases between the two ends. The CDR3 loop reads CASSVQGGPRETQYF. The CDR3 DNA sequence: TGTGCCAGCAGCGTCCAGGGGGGGCCTCGTGAGACCCAGTACTTC.

This clonotype was counted at least ten times. The chain employs TRBV11-3 and TRBJ2-7, with 9 positions matching TRBD2. V shed 0 bases, J shed 2 bases, and the junction held 5 bases outside the gene matches. CDR1 is SGHNT, CDR2 YENEEA, per germline. The CDR3 length is 16 residues. CDR3 nucleotide sequence: TGTGCCAGCAGCTTAGATCTAGCGGGAACAACCTACGAGCAGTACTTC. Encoded protein: CASSLDLAGTTYEQYF. Complete variable domain (other parts from reference TRBV11-3 and TRBJ2-7): EAGVVQSPRYKIIEKKQPVAFWCNPISGHNTLYWYLQNLGQGPELLIRYENEEAVDDSQLPKDRFSAERLKGVDSTLKIQPAELGDSAVYLCASSLDLAGTTYEQYFGPGTRLTVT.

In the case of this clonotype: This may come from a read error, since a much larger clone is one base off. Because it lacks the conserved phenylalanine or tryptophan at the end, this CDR3 is likely a read error. The chain carries TRBV12-3 or TRBV12-4 and TRBJ1-1; 7 bases align to TRBD1. The CDR3 runs 15 residues. V was clipped by 6 bases and J by 8 bases; unmatched bases: 15. DNA of the CDR3: TGTGCCAGCAGACGATACTTTCCCGGGACAGAAGAAGCTTTCTTA. It specifies CASRRYFPGTEEAFL.

The rearrangement uses TRBV11-2 and TRBJ2-7; either TRBD1 or TRBD2 may fit D (5 bases each). TRBJ2-1 explains the end of the DNA better; the J call may be wrong. Per germline, CDR1 SGHAT and CDR2 FQNNGV. The CDR3 covers 15 residues. The CDR3 sequence: CASSSGPTRVSEQFF. DNA for the CDR3: TGTGCCAGCAGCTCAGGGCCCACTAGGGTAAGCGAGCAGTTCTTC.

This clonotype was detected many times. The chain links TRBV15 to TRBJ1-1; 8 nucleotides agree with TRBD1. CDR3 length: 16 amino acids. The V and J ends lost 4 bases and 3 bases, in that order; junction bases with no gene match: 10. Germline CDR1 is LNHNV and CDR2 is YYDKDF (reference sequence). The CDR3 loop is CATSKPTGVGYTEAFF. The DNA for the CDR3 is TGTGCCACCAGCAAACCGACAGGGGTAGGATACACTGAAGCTTTCTTT.

The chain links TRBV7-2 to TRBJ2-1; D may be TRBD2 (6 bases). The V gene lost 7 bases and the J gene lost 1 base, with 17 bases spanning the gap. Germline V gene data show CDR1 as SGHTA and CDR2 as FQGNSA. The CDR3 has 16 amino acids. The CDR3 nucleotides read TGTGCCAGCAACCACGTGGGAGGCCGTTCCTACAATGAGCAGTTCTTC. It is translated as CASNHVGGRSYNEQFF.

The chain joins TRBV7-2 to TRBJ2-7, with 7 bases matching TRBD2. This CDR3 is built from 15 residues. The germline CDR1 and CDR2 sequences are SGHTA and FQGNSA. With V trimmed by 3 bases and J by 3 bases, 8 bases remained unmatched. The CDR3 DNA follows: TGTGCCAGCAGCTTGGGGGGGGGATACAGCTACGAGCAGTACTTC. Encoded protein: CASSLGGGYSYEQYF.

The rearrangement links TRBV19 to TRBJ2-7; TRBD1 matches at 10 bases. The V and J ends lost 4 bases and 9 bases, in that order; junction bases with no gene match: 18. Germline loops: CDR1 LNHDA, CDR2 SQIVND (reference sequence). The CDR3 runs 17 residues. DNA for the CDR3: TGTGCCAGTAGTACAAACCTTCGGGGACAGGGGTTATCACCGCAGTACTTC. Protein: CASSTNLRGQGLSPQYF.

Only one count was recorded for this clonotype. The genes are TRBV20-1 and TRBJ1-1; 8 nucleotides align to TRBD1. Per the germline V gene, CDR1 is DFQATT and CDR2 is SNEGSKA (reference sequence). With 1 base clipped from V and 5 bases from J, the junction kept 15 bases outside the gene matches. The CDR3 is 17 amino acids. In DNA, the CDR3 is TGCAGTGCTAGAGGTTTCGGGGGAGACAGGGGAATTACTGAAGCTTTCTTT. It encodes CSARGFGGDRGITEAFF.

The rearrangement links TRBV10-2 to TRBJ2-7; TRBD2 matches at 9 bases. The CDR3 totals 15 residues. The trim removed 6 bases at V and 2 bases at J, leaving 8 bases unmatched. Germline assignment: CDR1 WSHSY and CDR2 SAAADI. The CDR3 DNA reads TGCGCCAGCAGCTTAGCGGGAGATACCCCCTACGAGCAGTACTTC. It is translated as CASSLAGDTPYEQYF.

This clonotype was recorded only once. One base away lies a much larger clone, so this may be a sequencing read error. The chain couples TRBV11-3 to TRBJ2-2; D is perhaps TRBD2 (5 bases). Germline CDR1 reads SGHNT; CDR2 reads YENEEA. CDR3 length: 16 residues. The CDR3 nucleotides are TGTGCCAGCAGCTCCTCAGGCGCCGCGAACACCGGGGAGCCGTTTTTT. Translating gives CASSSSGAANTGEPFF.

This clonotype has ten or more counts. The chain is built from TRBV12-3 or TRBV12-4 and TRBJ1-2, with 9 bases aligning to TRBD1. This CDR3 spans 22 amino acids. The V segment lost 6 bases and the J segment 0 bases; nucleotides outside the gene matches: 26. CDR3 DNA: TGTGCCAGCAGCCTAGGGTTTAGGACAGGGGTTTTCCAACCCCAAACTAACTATGGCTACACCTTC. Translating gives CASSLGFRTGVFQPQTNYGYTF.

Of note for this clonotype: The germline gene is not matched at one end of the junction; a read error may be the cause. The rearrangement joins TRBV7-2 to TRBJ2-7, with 9 bases lining up with TRBD2. CDR1 and CDR2 (germline): SGHTA, FQGNSA. The CDR3 is made up of 13 amino acids. The CDR3 bases are TGTGCCAGTAAGCCTAGCGGGACGACTGAGCAGTCCTTC. It specifies CASKPSGTTEQSF.